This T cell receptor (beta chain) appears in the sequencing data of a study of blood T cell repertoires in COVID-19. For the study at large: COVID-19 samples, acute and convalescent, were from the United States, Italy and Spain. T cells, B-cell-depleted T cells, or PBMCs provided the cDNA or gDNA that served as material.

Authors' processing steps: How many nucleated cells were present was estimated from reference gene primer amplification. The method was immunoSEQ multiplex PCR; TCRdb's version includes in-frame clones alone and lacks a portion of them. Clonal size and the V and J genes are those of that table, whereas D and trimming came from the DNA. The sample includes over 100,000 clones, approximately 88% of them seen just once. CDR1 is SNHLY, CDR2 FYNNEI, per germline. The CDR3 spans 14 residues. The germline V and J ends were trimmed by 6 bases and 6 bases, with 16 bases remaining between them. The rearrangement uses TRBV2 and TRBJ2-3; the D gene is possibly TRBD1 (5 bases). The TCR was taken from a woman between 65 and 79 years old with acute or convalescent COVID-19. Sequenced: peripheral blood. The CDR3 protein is CASRGLGPGDTQYF. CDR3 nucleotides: TGTGCCAGCAGGGGTCTGGGCCCAGGGGATACGCAGTATTTT.